Detailed here is one TCR beta chain. Its antigen is still unknown. The junction departs from germline at one end; a sequencing error may be responsible. The sample is drawn from a study of tumor and adjacent non-tumor tissue in lung cancer (dated by TCRdb to the late 2010s). At the level of the whole study: By cancer type, the cohort comprised eleven to twelve adenocarcinoma patients, 2 squamous cell carcinoma patients and 1 small cell lung cancer patient. Ages among the 15 or so patients ranged from roughly 31 to 76 years, there were approximately ten men and 5 women, and disease was at TNM stage I to III. Using bulk TCRbeta repertoires from over twelve lung cancer patients, the study set lung tumor tissue side by side with matched distant non-tumor lung tissue. TCRbeta CDR3 sequencing was performed on a few dozen paired specimens, with one tumor sample and one normal lung sample collected per patient. Sequencing generated a total of approximately 130 million productive TCRbeta reads, averaging roughly 4.3 million reads per sample. The paper's findings and limits, for the study overall: Tumor tissue showed significantly greater TCR diversity (inverse Simpson) than normal lung tissue (431.37 vs 166.20, P = 0.0075, Mann-Whitney U test). The methods do not name the sequencing platform or mention unique molecular identifiers. With only roughly 14 patients in the cohort, the authors noted that larger samples and more detailed clinical data are needed. Peripheral blood was not sequenced, so blood TCRbeta repertoires were not examined in the lung cancer patients of the study. The top 100 clones accounted for a significantly larger cumulative portion of the repertoire in normal lung than in tumor tissue. Younger patients had significantly higher TCR diversity, and higher tumor TCR diversity was associated with shorter overall and disease-free survival.

Via the germline V gene (reference sequence), CDR1 is DFQATT and CDR2 SNEGSKA. Taken from cysteine to phenylalanine, the CDR3 has 12 residues. The kept DNA is CDR3 alone, 36 bases in frame from the first base. Bulk unsorted tissue served as the source for RNA extraction, and RNA quality was assessed using a NanoDrop ND-1000 and an Agilent 2100. Normal lung samples were distant non-tumor tissue taken more than 3 cm from the tumor edge. Donors were newly diagnosed lung cancer patients admitted for thoracic surgery in China between August and November 2014, without prior chemotherapy. Patients who had received previous radiotherapy or chemotherapy, or who had another concurrent cancer, were excluded from the study. Surgical tissue pieces of roughly 1-2 cm3 were preserved in RNAlater solution and were kept at -80 degrees C until use. The method was multiplex PCR. Data came from an Illumina HiSeq 2500. TCRbeta libraries were constructed through three rounds of nested PCR with primers (Table S4) according to protocols modified from ARM-PCR. Before sequencing, PCR products of 200-500 bp were cut from the gel and purified using the QIAquick gel extraction kit. The study's own analysis went as follows. Trimmomatic was used to clean the reads, FLASH merged the cleaned reads into complete CDR3 sequences, and MiTCR assigned the sequences to V(D)J germline segments. Clonal diversity was calculated as the inverse Simpson's index using VDJtools. In-frame sequences without a premature stop codon were defined as productive reads. The raw public reads went through TCRdb reprocessing: fastp at Q25, MiXCR clone calling, in-frame beta chains kept. A single entry per CDR3 protein holds the most common genes and DNA from its merged rows. The V and J calls were determined by TCRdb, not by the authors. The sample includes some 97,000 distinct CDR3 sequences, with more than 55% observed a single time. The ten largest account for around 20% of the sample.

Sequenced input: distant non-tumor lung tissue. The TCR comes from a man aged 25 to 40 with non-small cell lung cancer. The sequence joins TRBV20-1 to TRBJ1-2; the D gene assignment is ambiguous. The DNA is as follows: TGCAGTGCTAGACCGGGTAACTATGGTTACACCTTC. It specifies CSARPGNYGYTF.